A single sample gave rise to the 14 T cell receptor beta chains below, sequenced in a study of cytomegalovirus exposure and HLA in healthy donors (dated by TCRdb to the late 2010s). The library was made by the immunoSEQ multiplex PCR assay. For the multiplex PCR, a mixture combining 60 forward primers for TCR Vbeta segments and 13 reverse primers for TCR Jbeta segments was used. The table was pulled from immuneACCESS by TCRdb, which kept in-frame rearrangements only. Such tables lose some clones; where checked, under half of the loss comes from unresolved V genes, and the rest has no known cause. The sample table contains 200,000 to 250,000 clones; only one count was recorded for roughly 80% of them. The top ten clones comprise under 0.25% of the sample. Sequencing was performed on PBMCs. These receptors came from a girl under 10 years old in good health and CMV-seronegative.

The chain joins TRBV5-1 to TRBJ2-3; TRBD1 might be the D (6 bases). V shed 7 bases and J shed 0 bases, with 15 bases lying between them. The CDR3 consists of 15 residues. Looked up from germline, CDR1 is SGHRS and CDR2 is YFSETQ. The CDR3 is CASALQGPSTDTQYF. The CDR3 DNA sequence: TGCGCCAGCGCGCTACAGGGTCCTAGCACAGATACGCAGTATTTT.

The chain has TRBV29-1 and TRBJ2-5; perhaps TRBD1 as D (5 bases). The CDR3 is 12 residues long. Germline values: CDR1 SQVTM, CDR2 ANQGSEA. V lost 6 bases, J lost 5 bases, and 13 bases lay in between. The CDR3: CSVKGPEETQYF. The DNA of the CDR3 is TGCAGCGTCAAGGGGCCGGAGGAGACCCAGTACTTC.

The chain employs TRBV6-1 and TRBJ2-1; D may be TRBD2 (5 bases). V was shortened by 6 bases and J by 10 bases, with 19 bases between the two germline ends. CDR3 length: 14 amino acids. Per the germline V gene, CDR1 is MNHNS and CDR2 is SASEGT. This chain's CDR3 is CASSALLESGEQFF. In DNA, the CDR3 is TGTGCCAGCAGCGCGCTACTAGAGTCGGGAGAGCAGTTCTTC.

The genes are TRBV27 and TRBJ2-1, with 7 bases matching TRBD2. This CDR3 spans 20 amino acids. V dropped 4 bases and J dropped 5; count of bases not matched to a gene: 23. In germline, CDR1 is MNHEY, CDR2 SMNVEV (reference sequence). The CDR3 DNA is TGTGCCAGCAGTTCAATATTCCGGCGGGAGTTAGAGATAGGGCACAATGAGCAGTTCTTC. It yields the protein CASSSIFRRELEIGHNEQFF.

This clone has just a few counts. This chain joins TRBV4-2 and TRBJ2-7, with D possibly being TRBD2 (7 bases). Deletions cut 1 base from V and 3 bases from J, with 13 bases between. This CDR3 spans 15 amino acids. CDR1 is LGHNA, CDR2 YNFKEQ, per germline. The DNA for the CDR3 is TGTGCCAGCAGCCAAGTGTGGCGGGGGCGCTACGAGCAGTACTTC. Amino acids: CASSQVWRGRYEQYF.

The gene calls are TRBV2 and TRBJ1-5; D may be TRBD1 (6 bases). This CDR3 has 12 residues. V was cut by 2 bases and J by 11 bases, with 10 bases left in between. Looked up from germline, CDR1 is SNHLY and CDR2 is FYNNEI. The chain's CDR3 is CASSEQGSAQHF. For the CDR3, the DNA is TGTGCCAGCAGTGAACAGGGGTCGGCCCAGCATTTT.

The CDR3 coding sequence is TGTGCCAGCAGTGTAGGCAGGGGGCTGTCTCAGCCCCAGCATTTT. Its translation: CASSVGRGLSQPQHF. The chain joins TRBV2 to TRBJ1-5; 8 bases are a match to TRBD1. The ends lost 4 bases at V and 6 bases at J; junction bases unmatched: 8. The V gene's germline CDR1 is SNHLY and CDR2 FYNNEI. The length of the CDR3 is 15 residues.

The chain joins TRBV18 to TRBJ1-2, with a possible D match to TRBD1 (5 bases). V was pared by 2 bases and J by 2 bases, with 15 bases between. This CDR3 contains 16 residues. CDR1 KGHSH and CDR2 LQKENI come from the germline V gene. The CDR3 nucleotides are TGTGCCAGCTCACCATCACAAGGGGCCCGCAACTATGGCTACACCTTC. Residues: CASSPSQGARNYGYTF.

This chain links TRBV5-4 with TRBJ1-2, with 9 bases that match TRBD1. The CDR3 contains 17 residues. The germline gives CDR1 SGHNT, CDR2 YYREEE (reference sequence). J lost 0 bases, V lost 4 bases, and 10 bases had no gene match. CDR3 nucleotides: TGTGCCAGCAGCCCATATCGGACAGGGGTGTCTAACTATGGCTACACCTTC. Translating it yields CASSPYRTGVSNYGYTF.

The chain employs TRBV11-2 and TRBJ2-7; TRBD2 matches 8 bases. The CDR3 length is 14 residues. Germline CDR1 is SGHAT and CDR2 is FQNNGV. J lost 5 bases, V lost 3 bases, and 6 bases had no gene match. Here the CDR3 DNA reads TGTGCCAGCAGCTTCACGACTAGCGTGGACGAGCAGTACTTC. Translated, it gives CASSFTTSVDEQYF.

The chain couples TRBV5-4 to TRBJ1-4, with D unclear. In germline, CDR1 is SGHNT, CDR2 YYREEE (reference sequence). Deletions cut 6 bases from V and 5 bases from J, with 17 bases between. The CDR3 spans 15 residues. The CDR3 is CASTASPGSNEKLFF. The DNA for the CDR3 is TGTGCCAGCACCGCCTCCCCCGGGAGCAATGAAAAACTGTTTTTT.

This chain connects TRBV20-1 to TRBJ1-1; D call uncertain. The CDR3 consists of 9 residues. The V end lost 2 bases, the J end lost 8 bases, and 3 bases lay between the germline ends. Looked up from germline, CDR1 is DFQATT and CDR2 is SNEGSKA (reference sequence). For the CDR3, the DNA is TGCAGTGCTAGACAGGAAGCTTTCTTT. It is translated as CSARQEAFF.

The sample holds a few counts of this clone. The chain couples TRBV10-2 to TRBJ1-3, with 7 bases fitting TRBD1. Losses at the gene ends were 7 bases for V and 0 bases for J; bases not matched to a gene: 3. The CDR3 is 14 residues long. The germline gives CDR1 WSHSY, CDR2 SAAADI. The CDR3 region has the DNA TGCGCCAGCACCTCAGGGGGCTCTGGAAACACCATATATTTT. Its protein product is CASTSGGSGNTIYF.

The chain is built from TRBV19 and TRBJ2-1, with D possibly matching TRBD1 (5 bases). CDR1 and CDR2 from the germline V gene are LNHDA and SQIVND (reference sequence). The CDR3 consists of 14 residues. Trimming removed 1 base at V and 4 bases at J, with 8 bases between. DNA for the CDR3: TGTGCCAGTAGTATAGGGGGCAAGTACAATGAGCAGTTCTTC. This codes for CASSIGGKYNEQFF.